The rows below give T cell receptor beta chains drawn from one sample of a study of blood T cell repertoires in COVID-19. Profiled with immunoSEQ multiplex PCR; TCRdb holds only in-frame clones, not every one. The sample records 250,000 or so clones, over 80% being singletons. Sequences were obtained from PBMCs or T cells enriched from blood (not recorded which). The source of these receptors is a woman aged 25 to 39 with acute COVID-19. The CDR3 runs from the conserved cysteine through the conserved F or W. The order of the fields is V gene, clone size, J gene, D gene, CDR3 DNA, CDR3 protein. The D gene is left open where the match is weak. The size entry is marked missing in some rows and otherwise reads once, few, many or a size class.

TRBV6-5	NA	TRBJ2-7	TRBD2	TGTGCCAGCGTGGGGGGGATCTCCTACGAGCAGTACTTC	CASVGGISYEQYF
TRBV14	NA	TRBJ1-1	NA	TGTGCCAGCAGCCGGCTGATGAACACTGAAGCTTTCTTT	CASSRLMNTEAFF
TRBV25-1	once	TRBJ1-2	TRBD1	TGTGCCAGCAGTGAATCCGACAGGGGTGGCTACACCTTC	CASSESDRGGYTF
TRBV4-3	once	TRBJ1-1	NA	TGCGCCAGCAGCCATGCCGGGACTTACGACGGTGAAGCTTTCTTT	CASSHAGTYDGEAFF
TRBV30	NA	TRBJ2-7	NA	TGTGCCTGGAGTGTCGGGGGTTACGAGCAGTACTTC	CAWSVGGYEQYF
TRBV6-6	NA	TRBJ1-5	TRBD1	TGTGCCAGCAGTTACGCGGCAGGGGGCCGTCAGCCCCAGCATTTT	CASSYAAGGRQPQHF
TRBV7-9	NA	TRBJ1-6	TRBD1	TGTGCCAGCAGCTACAGACAGGGAGGTTCACCCCTCCACTTT	CASSYRQGGSPLHF
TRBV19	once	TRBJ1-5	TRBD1	TGTGCCAGTAGGGGGACAGGCAATCAGCCCCAGCATTTT	CASRGTGNQPQHF
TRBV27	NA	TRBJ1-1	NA	TGTGCCAGCAGTTTATACTCGGGTGAAGCTTTCTTT	CASSLYSGEAFF
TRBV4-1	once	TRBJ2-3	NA	TGCGCCAGCAGCCCAAGATCTAGCGCCGATCGAGATACGCAGTATTTT	CASSPRSSADRDTQYF
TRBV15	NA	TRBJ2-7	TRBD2	TGTGCCACCAGCCTAACTAGCGGGGGGCTTCTCTACGAGCAGTACTTC	CATSLTSGGLLYEQYF
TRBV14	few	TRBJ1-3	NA	TGTGCCAGCAGCCATAGACGGGGGATCGGAAACACCATATATTTT	CASSHRRGIGNTIYF
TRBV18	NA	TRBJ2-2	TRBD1	TGTGCCAGCTCACCAGGGACAGTTAACACCGGGGAGCTGTTTTTT	CASSPGTVNTGELFF
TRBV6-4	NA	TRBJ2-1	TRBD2	TGTGCCAGCAGTGCCTTTAGCGGGGGCAATGAGCAGTTCTTC	CASSAFSGGNEQFF
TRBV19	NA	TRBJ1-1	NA	TGTGCCAGTAGTAAGCTCTACACTGAAGCTTTCTTT	CASSKLYTEAFF
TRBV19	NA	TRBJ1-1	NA	TGTGCCAGTAGTATAGATACAGGGTATGGCACTGAAGCTTTCTTT	CASSIDTGYGTEAFF
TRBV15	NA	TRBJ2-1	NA	TGTGCCACCAGCAGAGATCTGGCCGTCGCTAGCTCCTACAATGAGCAGTTCTTC	CATSRDLAVASSYNEQFF
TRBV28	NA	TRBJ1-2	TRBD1	TGTGCCAGCAGTCCCCGCCCGACAGGGGCCTATGGCTACACCTTC	CASSPRPTGAYGYTF
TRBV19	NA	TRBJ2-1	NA	TGTGCCAGTAGCCTAACAGGGACAAGCAATGAGCAGTTCTTC	CASSLTGTSNEQFF
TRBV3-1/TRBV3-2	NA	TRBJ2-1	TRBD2	TGTGCCAGCAGCCCTCGGACTAGCGGCAATGAGCAGTTCTTC	CASSPRTSGNEQFF
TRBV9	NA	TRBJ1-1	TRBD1	TGTGCCAGCAGCGTAATGCCGATAGGACAGGGGTTCACTGAAGCTTTCTTT	CASSVMPIGQGFTEAFF
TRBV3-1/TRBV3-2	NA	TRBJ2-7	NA	TGTGCCAGCAGCCGCGGGACGGATAACGAGCAGTACTTC	CASSRGTDNEQYF
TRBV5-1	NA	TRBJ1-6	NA	TGCGCTAGCGGCGGGGGTTATAATTCACCCCTCCACTTT	CASGGGYNSPLHF
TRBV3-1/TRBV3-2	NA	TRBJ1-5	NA	TGTGCCAGCAGCCTTACGACGGGGGGGAGGGCTCAGCCCCAGCATTTT	CASSLTTGGRAQPQHF
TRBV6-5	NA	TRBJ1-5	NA	TGTGCCAGCAGCCGGGACATAAATCAGCCCCAGCATTTT	CASSRDINQPQHF
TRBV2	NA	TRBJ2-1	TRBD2	TGTGCCAGCAGCGAACTTCGGACTAGCGGGGTGCGGGGATTAGTGTTCTTC	CASSELRTSGVRGLVFF
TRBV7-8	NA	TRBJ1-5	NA	TGTGCCAGCAGCTCAGCAGGAGGGCCCCAGCATTTT	CASSSAGGPQHF
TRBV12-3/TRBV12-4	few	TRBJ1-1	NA	TGTGCCAGCGCACATAGCGATCAGCGAAGAGCTTTCTTT	CASAHSDQRRAFF
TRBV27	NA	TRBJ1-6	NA	TGTGCCAGCAGTTTCAGCATGTTAGAGGGATGGGCTTCACCCCTCCACTTT	CASSFSMLEGWASPLHF